A selection of T cell receptor beta chains follows, all from one sample in a study of blood T cells in healthy people across ages. TCRdb re-analysed the 5' RACE reads in MiXCR, keeping a single row per CDR3 protein. The profile shows about 1.4 million distinct CDR3 sequences, approximately 60% of them singletons. The material sequenced was blood. These receptors were taken from a man in his late teens or twenties in good health. Each CDR3 is given with its conserved first and last residue. Fields, in order: clone size, D gene, V gene, J gene, CDR3 protein, CDR3 DNA. The D gene is left open where the match is weak. Expanded clones are given a class, and other clones once, few, many or no size at all.

abundance: .; d_gene: TRBD1; v_gene: TRBV6-5; j_gene: TRBJ1-2; CDR3aa: CASSLFKTGSNYGYTF; CDR3nt: TGTGCCAGCAGCCTTTTTAAGACAGGGAGTAACTATGGCTACACCTTC
abundance: .; d_gene: .; v_gene: TRBV4-1; j_gene: TRBJ1-1; CDR3aa: CASSQVRDEAFF; CDR3nt: TGCGCCAGCAGCCAAGTGAGGGACGAAGCTTTCTTT
abundance: .; d_gene: TRBD2; v_gene: TRBV29-1; j_gene: TRBJ2-5; CDR3aa: CSVQPGGRGETQYF; CDR3nt: TGCAGCGTACAACCGGGGGGGCGAGGGGAGACCCAGTACTTC
abundance: few; d_gene: TRBD1; v_gene: TRBV5-1; j_gene: TRBJ1-1; CDR3aa: CASSPLGDRGPSTEAFF; CDR3nt: TGCGCCAGCAGCCCCCTTGGGGACAGGGGGCCGAGCACTGAAGCTTTCTTT
abundance: few; d_gene: TRBD2; v_gene: TRBV10-3; j_gene: TRBJ2-3; CDR3aa: CAISGTTDTQYF; CDR3nt: TGTGCCATTAGCGGGACCACAGATACGCAGTATTTT
abundance: few; d_gene: TRBD2; v_gene: TRBV6-5; j_gene: TRBJ2-1; CDR3aa: CASSYSLAGGSNEQFF; CDR3nt: TGTGCCAGCAGTTACTCGTTAGCGGGGGGGTCGAATGAGCAGTTCTTC
abundance: .; d_gene: .; v_gene: TRBV29-1; j_gene: TRBJ2-3; CDR3aa: CSVGNRVSTDTQYF; CDR3nt: TGCAGCGTCGGAAACAGGGTCAGCACAGATACGCAGTATTTT
abundance: .; d_gene: TRBD1; v_gene: TRBV11-3; j_gene: TRBJ2-5; CDR3aa: CASARRMGDSGQETQYF; CDR3nt: TGTGCCAGCGCACGAAGGATGGGGGACAGCGGTCAAGAGACCCAGTACTTC
abundance: .; d_gene: .; v_gene: TRBV6-5; j_gene: TRBJ2-7; CDR3aa: CASSPPADSDEQYF; CDR3nt: TGTGCCAGCAGTCCCCCGGCGGACTCCGACGAGCAGTACTTC
abundance: .; d_gene: TRBD2; v_gene: TRBV2; j_gene: TRBJ2-3; CDR3aa: CASRLAERTDTQYF; CDR3nt: TGTGCCAGCAGACTAGCGGAGCGCACAGATACGCAGTATTTT
abundance: few; d_gene: TRBD2; v_gene: TRBV29-1; j_gene: TRBJ2-3; CDR3aa: CSVLTLAGFTDTQYF; CDR3nt: TGCAGCGTCCTCACCCTAGCGGGGTTCACAGATACGCAGTATTTT
abundance: .; d_gene: TRBD1; v_gene: TRBV7-6; j_gene: TRBJ1-4; CDR3aa: CASSPGDRGTNEKLFF; CDR3nt: TGTGCCAGCAGCCCCGGGGACAGGGGGACTAATGAAAAACTGTTTTTT
abundance: .; d_gene: TRBD2; v_gene: TRBV14; j_gene: TRBJ2-1; CDR3aa: CASSQGFVPRESTNEQFF; CDR3nt: TGTGCCAGCAGCCAAGGGTTTGTTCCGCGGGAGAGTACTAATGAGCAGTTCTTC
abundance: once; d_gene: .; v_gene: TRBV6-1; j_gene: TRBJ2-7; CDR3aa: CASTGSHEQYF; CDR3nt: TGTGCCAGCACAGGGTCCCACGAGCAGTACTTC
abundance: once; d_gene: .; v_gene: TRBV5-1; j_gene: TRBJ1-2; CDR3aa: CASSLRGREYDYTF; CDR3nt: TGCGCCAGCAGCTTGCGGGGCAGGGAATATGACTACACCTTC
abundance: .; d_gene: TRBD2; v_gene: TRBV7-9; j_gene: TRBJ2-3; CDR3aa: CASRIPQTSGGFDTQYF; CDR3nt: TGTGCCAGCAGAATCCCGCAGACTAGCGGGGGGTTCGATACGCAGTATTTT